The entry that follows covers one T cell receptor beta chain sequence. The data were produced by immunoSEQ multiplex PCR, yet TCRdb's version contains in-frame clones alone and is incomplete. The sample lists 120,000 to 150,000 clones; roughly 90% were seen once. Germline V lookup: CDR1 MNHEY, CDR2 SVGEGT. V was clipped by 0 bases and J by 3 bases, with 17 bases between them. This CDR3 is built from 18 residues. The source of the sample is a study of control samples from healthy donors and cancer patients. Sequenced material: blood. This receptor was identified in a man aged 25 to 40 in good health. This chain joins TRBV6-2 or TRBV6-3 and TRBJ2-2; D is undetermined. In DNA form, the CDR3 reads TGTGCCAGCAGTTACTCTGTTACCGTGGGGTGGGACACCGGGGAGCTGTTTTTT. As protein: CASSYSVTVGWDTGELFF.